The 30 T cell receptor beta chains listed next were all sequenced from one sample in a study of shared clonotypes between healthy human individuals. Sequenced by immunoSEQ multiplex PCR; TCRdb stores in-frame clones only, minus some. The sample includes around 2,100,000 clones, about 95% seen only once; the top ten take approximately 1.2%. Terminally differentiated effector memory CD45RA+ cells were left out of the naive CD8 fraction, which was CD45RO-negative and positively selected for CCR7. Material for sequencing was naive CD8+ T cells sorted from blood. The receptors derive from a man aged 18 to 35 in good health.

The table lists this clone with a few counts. This CDR3 is CASSEQTGGGYNSPLHF. The CDR3 DNA follows: TGTGCCAGCAGTGAACAGACAGGGGGCGGCTATAATTCACCCCTCCACTTT. V and J are TRBV6-1 and TRBJ1-6, with 10 bases identical to TRBD1. In germline, CDR1 is MNHNS, CDR2 SASEGT. The CDR3 loop spans 17 amino acids. The V and J ends lost 2 bases and 3 bases, in that order; junction bases with no gene match: 4.

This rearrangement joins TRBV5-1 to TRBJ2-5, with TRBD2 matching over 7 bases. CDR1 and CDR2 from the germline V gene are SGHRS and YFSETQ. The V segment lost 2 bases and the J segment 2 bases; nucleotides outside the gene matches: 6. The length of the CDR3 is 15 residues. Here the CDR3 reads CASSLERGSQETQYF. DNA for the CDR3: TGCGCCAGCAGCTTAGAGCGGGGAAGTCAAGAGACCCAGTACTTC.

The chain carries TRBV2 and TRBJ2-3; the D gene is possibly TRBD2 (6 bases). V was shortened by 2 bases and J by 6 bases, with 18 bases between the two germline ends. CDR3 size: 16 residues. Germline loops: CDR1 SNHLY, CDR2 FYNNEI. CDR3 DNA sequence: TGTGCCAGCAGTGAAATTGCGGGTCGCGGGGCGGATACGCAGTATTTT. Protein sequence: CASSEIAGRGADTQYF. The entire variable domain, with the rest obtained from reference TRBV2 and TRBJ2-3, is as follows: EPEVTQTPSHQVTQMGQEVILRCVPISNHLYFYWYRQILGQKVEFLVSFYNNEISEKSEIFDDQFSVERPDGSNFTLKIRSTKLEDSAMYFCASSEIAGRGADTQYFGPGTRLTVL.

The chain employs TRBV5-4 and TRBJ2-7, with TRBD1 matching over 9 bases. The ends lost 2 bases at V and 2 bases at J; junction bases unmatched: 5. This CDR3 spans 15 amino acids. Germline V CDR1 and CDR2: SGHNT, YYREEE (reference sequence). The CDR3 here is CASSLGTGYTYEQYF. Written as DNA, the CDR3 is TGTGCCAGCAGCTTAGGGACAGGGTACACCTACGAGCAGTACTTC.

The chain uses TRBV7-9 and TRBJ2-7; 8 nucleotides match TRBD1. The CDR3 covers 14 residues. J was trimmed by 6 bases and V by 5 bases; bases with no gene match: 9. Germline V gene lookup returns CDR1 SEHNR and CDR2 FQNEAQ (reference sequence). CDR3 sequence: CASSPRQGNFEQYF. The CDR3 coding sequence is TGTGCCAGCAGCCCCCGACAGGGGAATTTCGAGCAGTACTTC.

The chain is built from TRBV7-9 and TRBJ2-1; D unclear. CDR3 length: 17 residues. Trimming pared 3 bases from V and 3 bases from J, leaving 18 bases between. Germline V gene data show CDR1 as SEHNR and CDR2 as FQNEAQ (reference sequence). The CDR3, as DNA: TGTGCCAGCAGCTTCCCCAGAACTCCCCCAAGCTACAATGAGCAGTTCTTC. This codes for CASSFPRTPPSYNEQFF.

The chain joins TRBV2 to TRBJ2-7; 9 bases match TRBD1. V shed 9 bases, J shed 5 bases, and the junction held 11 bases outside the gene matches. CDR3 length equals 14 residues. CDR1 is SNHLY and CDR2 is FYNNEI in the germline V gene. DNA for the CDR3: TGTGCCAGACGTGGACAGGGGAGTAACGACGAGCAGTACTTC. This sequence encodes CARRGQGSNDEQYF.

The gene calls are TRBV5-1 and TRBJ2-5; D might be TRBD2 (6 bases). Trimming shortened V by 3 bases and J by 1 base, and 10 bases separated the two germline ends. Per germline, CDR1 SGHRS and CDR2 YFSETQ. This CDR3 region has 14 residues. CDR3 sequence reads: CASSSASVQETQYF. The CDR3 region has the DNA TGCGCCAGCAGCTCGGCTAGCGTCCAAGAGACCCAGTACTTC.

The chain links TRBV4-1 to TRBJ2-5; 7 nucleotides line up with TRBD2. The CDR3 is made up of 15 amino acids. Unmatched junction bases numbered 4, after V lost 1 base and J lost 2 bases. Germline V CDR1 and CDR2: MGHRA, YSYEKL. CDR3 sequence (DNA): TGCGCCAGCAGCCAAGCGCTAGCGGTTCAAGAGACCCAGTACTTC. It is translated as CASSQALAVQETQYF.

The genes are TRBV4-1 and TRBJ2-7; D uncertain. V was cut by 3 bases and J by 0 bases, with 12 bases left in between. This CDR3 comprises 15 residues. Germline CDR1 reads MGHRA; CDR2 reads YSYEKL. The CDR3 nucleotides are TGCGCCAGCAGCCACCTCCTGGGCCCCTCCTACGAGCAGTACTTC. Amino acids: CASSHLLGPSYEQYF.

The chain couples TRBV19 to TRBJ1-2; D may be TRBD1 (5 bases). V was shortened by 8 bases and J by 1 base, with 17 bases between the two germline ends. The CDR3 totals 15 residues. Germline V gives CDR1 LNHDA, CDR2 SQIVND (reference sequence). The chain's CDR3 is CASHPTGGGNYGYTF. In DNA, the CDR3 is TGTGCCAGTCATCCTACCGGGGGAGGTAACTATGGCTACACCTTC.

CDR3 amino acids: CASSLGLGAGYGYTF. The CDR3 nucleotides are TGTGCCAGCAGTTTAGGCCTAGGGGCAGGGTATGGCTACACCTTC. The rearrangement joins TRBV27 to TRBJ1-2; D possibly corresponds to TRBD1 (5 bases). CDR3 length equals 15 residues. In germline, CDR1 is MNHEY, CDR2 SMNVEV (reference sequence). The ends were cut back, 2 bases at V and 5 bases at J, with 15 bases in the middle.

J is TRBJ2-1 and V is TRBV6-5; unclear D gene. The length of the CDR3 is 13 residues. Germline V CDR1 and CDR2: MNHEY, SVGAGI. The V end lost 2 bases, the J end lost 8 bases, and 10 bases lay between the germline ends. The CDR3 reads CASSYMGNYEQFF. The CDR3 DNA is TGTGCCAGCAGTTACATGGGGAATTATGAGCAGTTCTTC.

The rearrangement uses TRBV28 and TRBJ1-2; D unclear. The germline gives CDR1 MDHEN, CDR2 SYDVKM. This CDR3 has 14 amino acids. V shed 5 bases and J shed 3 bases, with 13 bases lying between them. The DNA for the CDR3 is TGTGCCAGCAGTGAATCTCGAGAATACTATGGCTACACCTTC. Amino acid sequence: CASSESREYYGYTF.

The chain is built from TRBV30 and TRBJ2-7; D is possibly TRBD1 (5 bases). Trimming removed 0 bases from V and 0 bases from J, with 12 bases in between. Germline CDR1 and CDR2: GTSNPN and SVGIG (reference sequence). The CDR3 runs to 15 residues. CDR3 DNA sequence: TGTGCCTGGAGTGTACTTCAGGGCAGCTCCTACGAGCAGTACTTC. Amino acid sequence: CAWSVLQGSSYEQYF.

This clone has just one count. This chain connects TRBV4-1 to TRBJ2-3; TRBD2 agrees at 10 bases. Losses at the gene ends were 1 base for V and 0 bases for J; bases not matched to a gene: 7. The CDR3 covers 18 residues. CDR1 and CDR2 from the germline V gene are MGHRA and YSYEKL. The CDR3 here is CASSQVERSGGSTDTQYF. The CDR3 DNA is TGCGCCAGCAGCCAAGTCGAACGTAGCGGGGGGAGCACAGATACGCAGTATTTT.

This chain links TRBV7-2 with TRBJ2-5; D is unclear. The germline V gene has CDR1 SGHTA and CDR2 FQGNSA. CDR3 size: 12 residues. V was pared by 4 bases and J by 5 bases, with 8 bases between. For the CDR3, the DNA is TGTGCCAGCAGCTCAGGCCGCGAGACCCAGTACTTC. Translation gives CASSSGRETQYF.

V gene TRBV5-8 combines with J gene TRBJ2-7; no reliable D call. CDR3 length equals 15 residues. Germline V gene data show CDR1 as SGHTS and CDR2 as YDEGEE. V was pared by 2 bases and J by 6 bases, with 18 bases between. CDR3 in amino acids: CASSLGLDPRSEQYF. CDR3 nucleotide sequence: TGTGCCAGCAGCTTAGGTTTAGATCCCCGTAGCGAGCAGTACTTC.

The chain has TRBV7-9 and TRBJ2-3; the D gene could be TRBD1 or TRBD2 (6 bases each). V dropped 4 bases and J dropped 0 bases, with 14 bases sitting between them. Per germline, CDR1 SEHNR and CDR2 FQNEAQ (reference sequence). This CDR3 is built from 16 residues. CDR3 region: CASSSGEGGSTDTQYF. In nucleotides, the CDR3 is TGTGCCAGCAGCTCAGGAGAGGGGGGTAGCACAGATACGCAGTATTTT.

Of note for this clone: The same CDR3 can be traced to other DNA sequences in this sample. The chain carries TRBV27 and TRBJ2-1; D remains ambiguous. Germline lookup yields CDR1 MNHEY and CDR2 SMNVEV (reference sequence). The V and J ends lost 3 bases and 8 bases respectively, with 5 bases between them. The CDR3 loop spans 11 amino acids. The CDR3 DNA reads TGTGCCAGCAGTTTCGGCGATGAGCAGTTCTTC. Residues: CASSFGDEQFF.

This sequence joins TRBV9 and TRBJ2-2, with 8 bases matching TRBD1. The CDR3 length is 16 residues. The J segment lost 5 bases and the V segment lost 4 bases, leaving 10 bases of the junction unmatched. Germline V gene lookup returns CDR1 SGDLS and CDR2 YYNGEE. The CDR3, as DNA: TGTGCCAGCAGCCCGCGGACAGGGCCGCTTACCGGGGAGCTGTTTTTT. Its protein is CASSPRTGPLTGELFF.

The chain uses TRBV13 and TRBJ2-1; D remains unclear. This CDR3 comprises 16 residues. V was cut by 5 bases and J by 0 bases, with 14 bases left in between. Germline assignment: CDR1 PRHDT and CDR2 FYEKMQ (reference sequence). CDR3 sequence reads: CASSPVVGDSYNEQFF. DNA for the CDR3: TGTGCCAGCAGCCCCGTCGTGGGCGACTCCTACAATGAGCAGTTCTTC.

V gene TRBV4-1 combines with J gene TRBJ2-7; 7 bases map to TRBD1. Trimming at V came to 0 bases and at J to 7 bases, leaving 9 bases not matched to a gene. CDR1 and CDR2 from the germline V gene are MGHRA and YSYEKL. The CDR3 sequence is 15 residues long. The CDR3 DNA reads TGCGCCAGCAGCCAAGATCCCCGGGACAGTGAAGAGCAGTACTTC. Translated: CASSQDPRDSEEQYF.

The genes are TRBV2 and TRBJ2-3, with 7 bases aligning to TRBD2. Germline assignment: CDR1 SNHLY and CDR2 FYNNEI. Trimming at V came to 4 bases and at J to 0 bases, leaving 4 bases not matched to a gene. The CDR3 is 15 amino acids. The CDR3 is CASSVGTTSTDTQYF. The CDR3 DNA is TGTGCCAGCAGTGTCGGGACTACTAGCACAGATACGCAGTATTTT.

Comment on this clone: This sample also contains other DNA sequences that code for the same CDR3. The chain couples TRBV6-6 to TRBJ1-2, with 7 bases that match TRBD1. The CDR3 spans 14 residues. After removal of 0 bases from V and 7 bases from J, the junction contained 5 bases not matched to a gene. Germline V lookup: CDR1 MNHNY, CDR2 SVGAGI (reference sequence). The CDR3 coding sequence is TGTGCCAGCAGTTACTCTGAGGGGGCTGGTGGCTACACCTTC. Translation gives CASSYSEGAGGYTF.

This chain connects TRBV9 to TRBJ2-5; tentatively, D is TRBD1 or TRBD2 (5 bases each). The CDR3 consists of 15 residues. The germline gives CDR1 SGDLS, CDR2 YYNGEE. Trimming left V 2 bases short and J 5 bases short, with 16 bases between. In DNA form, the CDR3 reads TGTGCCAGCAGCGTTGAGGGAGTGGGGGACGAGACCCAGTACTTC. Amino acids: CASSVEGVGDETQYF.

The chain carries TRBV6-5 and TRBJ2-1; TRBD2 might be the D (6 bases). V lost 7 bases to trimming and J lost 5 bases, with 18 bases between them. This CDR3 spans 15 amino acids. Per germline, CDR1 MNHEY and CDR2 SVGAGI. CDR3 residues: CASILTLGGNNEQFF. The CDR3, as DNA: TGTGCCAGCATCCTCACCCTGGGGGGAAACAATGAGCAGTTCTTC.

CDR3 protein: CASSLQGKVSYEQYF. In nucleotides, the CDR3 is TGTGCCAGCAGCTTGCAGGGAAAGGTTTCCTACGAGCAGTACTTC. V is TRBV5-6 and J is TRBJ2-7, with D possibly TRBD1 on 5 matching bases. This CDR3 contains 15 residues. The V end was cut by 1 base, the J end by 1 base, with 12 bases between. Germline V gene sequence: CDR1 SGHDT, CDR2 YYEEEE.

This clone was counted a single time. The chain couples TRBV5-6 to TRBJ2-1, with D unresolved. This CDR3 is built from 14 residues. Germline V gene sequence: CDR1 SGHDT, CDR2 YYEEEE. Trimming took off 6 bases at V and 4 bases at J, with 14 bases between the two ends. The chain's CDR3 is CASTTVWGYNEQFF. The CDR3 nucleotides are TGTGCCAGCACCACCGTATGGGGTTACAATGAGCAGTTCTTC.

The CDR3 DNA follows: TGTGCCAGCAGTGGACTCCGGGACGGACCCTCCGAGCAGTACTTC. Translating gives CASSGLRDGPSEQYF. The J gene is TRBJ2-7, the V gene TRBV6-1; perhaps D is TRBD1 or TRBD2 (5 bases each). Per germline, CDR1 MNHNS and CDR2 SASEGT. V gave up 4 bases and J gave up 6 bases, with 19 bases separating them. This CDR3 has 15 amino acids.